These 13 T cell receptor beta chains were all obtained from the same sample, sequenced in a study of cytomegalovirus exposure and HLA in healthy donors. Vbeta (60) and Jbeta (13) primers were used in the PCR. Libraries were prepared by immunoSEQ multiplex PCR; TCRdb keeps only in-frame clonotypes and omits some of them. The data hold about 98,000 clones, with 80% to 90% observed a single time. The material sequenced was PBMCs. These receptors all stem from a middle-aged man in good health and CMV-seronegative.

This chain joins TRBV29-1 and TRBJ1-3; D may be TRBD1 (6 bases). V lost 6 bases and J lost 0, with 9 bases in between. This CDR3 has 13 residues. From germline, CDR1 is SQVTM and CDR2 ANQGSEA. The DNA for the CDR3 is TGCAGCGTGTCGGACAGCTCTGGAAACACCATATATTTT. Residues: CSVSDSSGNTIYF.

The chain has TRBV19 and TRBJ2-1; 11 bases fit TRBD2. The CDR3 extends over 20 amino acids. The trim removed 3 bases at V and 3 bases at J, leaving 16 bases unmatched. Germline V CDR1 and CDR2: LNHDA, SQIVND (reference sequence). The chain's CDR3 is CASSISGLAGGSLGYNEQFF. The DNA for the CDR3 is TGTGCCAGTAGTATTTCAGGGCTAGCGGGGGGAAGCCTGGGCTACAATGAGCAGTTCTTC.

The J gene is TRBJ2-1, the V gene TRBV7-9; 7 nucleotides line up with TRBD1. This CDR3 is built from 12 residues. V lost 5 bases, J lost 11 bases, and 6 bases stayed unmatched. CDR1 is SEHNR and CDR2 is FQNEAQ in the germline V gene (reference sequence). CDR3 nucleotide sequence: TGTGCCAGCAGCGGGGGACAGAGCAAGCAGTTCTTC. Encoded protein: CASSGGQSKQFF.

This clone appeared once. In DNA form, the CDR3 reads TGTGCCAGCAGCTTAGTTCCGGACGGACTCTACACCGGGGAGCTGTTTTTT. Translated: CASSLVPDGLYTGELFF. The chain couples TRBV7-9 to TRBJ2-2; possibly TRBD2 for D (5 bases). The CDR3 is made up of 17 amino acids. Per the germline V gene, CDR1 is SEHNR and CDR2 is FQNEAQ (reference sequence). Deletions cut 1 base from V and 3 bases from J, with 15 bases between.

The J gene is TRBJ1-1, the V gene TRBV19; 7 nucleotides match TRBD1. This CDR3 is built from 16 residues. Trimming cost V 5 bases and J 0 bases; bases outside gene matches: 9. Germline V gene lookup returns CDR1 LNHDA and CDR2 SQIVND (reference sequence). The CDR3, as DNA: TGTGCCAGTAGTCGACAGGGAAGATATATGAACACTGAAGCTTTCTTT. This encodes CASSRQGRYMNTEAFF.

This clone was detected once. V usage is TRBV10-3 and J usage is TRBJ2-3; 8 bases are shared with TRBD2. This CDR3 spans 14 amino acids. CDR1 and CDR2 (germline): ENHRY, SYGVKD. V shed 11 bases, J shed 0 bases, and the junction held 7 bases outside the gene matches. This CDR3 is CAASGGASTDTQYF. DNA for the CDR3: TGTGCCGCCAGCGGGGGCGCTAGCACAGATACGCAGTATTTT.

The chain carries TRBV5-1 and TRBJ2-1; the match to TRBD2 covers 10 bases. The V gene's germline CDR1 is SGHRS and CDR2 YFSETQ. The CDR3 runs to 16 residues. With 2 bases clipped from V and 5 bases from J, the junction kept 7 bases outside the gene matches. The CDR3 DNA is TGCGCCAGCAGCTTACGACAAGCGGGGGGGGACAATGAGCAGTTCTTC. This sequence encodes CASSLRQAGGDNEQFF.

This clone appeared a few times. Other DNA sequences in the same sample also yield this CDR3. In nucleotides, the CDR3 is TGCGCCAGCAGCTTGGGATTGAGGACAGCTGACTACAATGAGCAGTTCTTC. This translates into CASSLGLRTADYNEQFF. The chain joins TRBV5-1 to TRBJ2-1; TRBD1 might be the D (6 bases). V lost 0 bases to trimming and J lost 3 bases, with 16 bases between them. There are 17 residues in the CDR3. Germline CDR1 is SGHRS and CDR2 is YFSETQ. Full variable domain (missing parts from reference TRBV5-1 and TRBJ2-1): KAGVTQTPRYLIKTRGQQVTLSCSPISGHRSVSWYQQTPGQGLQFLFEYFSETQRNKGNFPGRFSGRQFSNSRSEMNVSTLELGDSALYLCASSLGLRTADYNEQFFGPGTRLTVL.

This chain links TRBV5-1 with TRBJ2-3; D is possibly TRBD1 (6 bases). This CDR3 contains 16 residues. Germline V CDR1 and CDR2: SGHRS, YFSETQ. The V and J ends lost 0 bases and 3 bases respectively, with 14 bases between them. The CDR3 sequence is CASSLGTDRGTDTQYF. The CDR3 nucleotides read TGCGCCAGCAGCTTGGGGACAGACCGAGGTACAGATACGCAGTATTTT.

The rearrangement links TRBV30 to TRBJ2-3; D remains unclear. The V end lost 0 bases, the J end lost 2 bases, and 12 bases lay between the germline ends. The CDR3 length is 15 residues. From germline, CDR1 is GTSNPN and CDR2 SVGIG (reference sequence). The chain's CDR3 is CAWSVTYPHTDTQYF. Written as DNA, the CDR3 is TGTGCCTGGAGTGTCACTTACCCCCACACAGATACGCAGTATTTT. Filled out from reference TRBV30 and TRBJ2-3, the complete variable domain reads SQTIHQWPATLVQPVGSPLSLECTVEGTSNPNLYWYRQAAGRGLQLLFYSVGIGQISSEVPQNLSASRPQDRQFILSSKKLLLSDSGFYLCAWSVTYPHTDTQYFGPGTRLTVL.

As DNA, the CDR3 is TGTGCCAGCAGCTTAGGCTGGCAGACAGACCAAGAGACCCAGTACTTC. The encoded protein is CASSLGWQTDQETQYF. The chain employs TRBV7-9 and TRBJ2-5, with D possibly matching TRBD1 (5 bases). The CDR3 loop spans 16 amino acids. Germline CDR1 reads SEHNR; CDR2 reads FQNEAQ (reference sequence). V lost 1 base, J lost 0 bases, and 12 bases lay in between.

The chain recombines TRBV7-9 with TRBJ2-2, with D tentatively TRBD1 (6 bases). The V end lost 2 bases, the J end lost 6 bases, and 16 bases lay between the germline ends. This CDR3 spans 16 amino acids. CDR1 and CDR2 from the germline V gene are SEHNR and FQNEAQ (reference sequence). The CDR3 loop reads CASSLFGGAMSGELFF. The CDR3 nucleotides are TGTGCCAGCAGCTTATTTGGGGGCGCGATGTCCGGGGAGCTGTTTTTT.

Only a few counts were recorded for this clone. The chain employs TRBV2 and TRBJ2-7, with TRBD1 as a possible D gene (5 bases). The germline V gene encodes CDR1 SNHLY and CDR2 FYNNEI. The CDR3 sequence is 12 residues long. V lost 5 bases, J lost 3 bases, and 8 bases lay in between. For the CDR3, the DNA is TGTGCCAGCAGTCGTGACAGCTACGAGCAGTACTTC. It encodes CASSRDSYEQYF.